This T cell receptor (beta chain) was sequenced for a study of early T cells in non-severe SARS-CoV-2 infection (dated by TCRdb to the early 2020s). For the study in its entirety: Bulk RNA from unsorted whole blood was used for TCR sequencing, so alpha and beta chains could not be paired. The paper's findings and limits, for the study overall: VDJdb matching was skewed toward anti-spike CD8 responses and likely underestimated virus-specific expansions, missing private and CD4 specificities.

Libraries were constructed by 5' RACE. Instrument on record: NextSeq 500. To correct for sequencing error and PCR bias, the TCR library protocol tagged individual cDNA molecules with unique molecular identifiers. Both TCR alpha and beta chains were sequenced, and tight co-correlation was observed between alpha and beta sequence abundances in each sample. The paper's processing steps were these. Decombinator V4 was used to perform V gene, J gene and CDR3 annotation of TCR sequences. TCRs were defined as expanded if a significant change between any two time points was detected under a Poisson model with p below 0.0001. TCR abundances were normalised to the total number of TCRs sequenced in each sample and reported as counts per million. TRAV1-2 paired with TRAJ12, TRAJ20 or TRAJ33 defined MAIT TCRs, while TRAV10 paired with TRAJ18 defined iNKT TCRs. VDJdb, accessed 1 November 2021, was searched for CMV, EBV and SARS-CoV-2 annotated TCRs, excluding TCRs annotated for multiple antigens. Clones were called with MiXCR by TCRdb after fastp trimmed the public reads at Q25, and only in-frame beta chains were retained. Merged by CDR3 protein, the rows form single entries marked with the most common genes and DNA. The V and J calls were determined by TCRdb, not by the authors. The sample data list some 49,000 distinct CDR3 sequences, and roughly 8.2% of these were observed just once. The top ten clonotypes cover around 4.4% of the sample.

This clonotype was recorded many times. Which antigen it targets is not known. Base-call qualities are not available, and no considerably larger clone is one nucleotide away. A case-control design nested within a healthcare worker cohort in London, UK, was used, with weekly nasopharyngeal swab PCR tests and blood sampling performed. Healthcare workers were enrolled in the week of the UK lockdown, from 23 to 31 March 2020, and were followed every week for up to roughly 16 weeks. The CDR3 covers 15 residues, taking in both the cysteine and the phenylalanine. Just CDR3 DNA is preserved here, 45 bases in frame from base 1. The V and J ends are trimmed by 6 bases and 0 bases, leaving 13 bases between them. CDR1 is given as SGHRS and CDR2 as YFSETQ, both from the germline V gene.

The sequence derives from an adult who was a healthcare worker with PCR-confirmed SARS-CoV-2 infection or an uninfected control (not recorded which). Sequenced material: whole blood. The V and J genes are TRBV5-1 and TRBJ1-3; the D gene is unclear. The nucleotides are TGCGCCAGCACTGTAGACGGCACCTCTGGAAACACCATATATTTT. This yields the protein CASTVDGTSGNTIYF.